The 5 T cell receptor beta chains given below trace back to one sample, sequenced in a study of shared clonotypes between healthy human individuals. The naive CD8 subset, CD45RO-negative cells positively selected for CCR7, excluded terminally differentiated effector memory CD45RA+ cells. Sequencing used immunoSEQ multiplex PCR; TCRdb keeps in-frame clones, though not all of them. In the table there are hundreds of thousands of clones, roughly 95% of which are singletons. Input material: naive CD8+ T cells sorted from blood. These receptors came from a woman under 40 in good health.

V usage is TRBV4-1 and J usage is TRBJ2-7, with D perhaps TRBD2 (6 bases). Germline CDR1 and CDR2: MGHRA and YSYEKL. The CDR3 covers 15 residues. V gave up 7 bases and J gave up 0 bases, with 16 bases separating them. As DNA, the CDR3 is TGCGCCAGCACCCCGGGCTCCGGGGGCTCCTACGAGCAGTACTTC. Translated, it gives CASTPGSGGSYEQYF.

CDR3 coding DNA: TGTGCCAGCAGTCAGGGCGTCGGACTTGGGTATGAGCAGTTCTTC. Residues: CASSQGVGLGYEQFF. The J gene is TRBJ2-1, the V gene TRBV11-2; D is possibly TRBD1 or TRBD2 (5 bases each). Trimming left V 6 bases short and J 8 bases short, with 20 bases between. CDR1 and CDR2 (germline): SGHAT, FQNNGV. The CDR3 has 15 amino acids.

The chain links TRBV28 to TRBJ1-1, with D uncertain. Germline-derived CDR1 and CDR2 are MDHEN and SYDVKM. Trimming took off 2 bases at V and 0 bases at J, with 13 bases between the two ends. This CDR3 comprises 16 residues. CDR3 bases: TGTGCCAGCAGTTTAGGGTTGGGTTTTATGAACACTGAAGCTTTCTTT. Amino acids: CASSLGLGFMNTEAFF.

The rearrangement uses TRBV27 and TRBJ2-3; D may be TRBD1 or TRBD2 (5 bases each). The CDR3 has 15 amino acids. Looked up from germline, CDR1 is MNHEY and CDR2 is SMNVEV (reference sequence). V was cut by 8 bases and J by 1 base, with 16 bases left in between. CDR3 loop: CASGVIQGRTDTQYF. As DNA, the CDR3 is TGTGCCAGCGGCGTTATCCAGGGACGCACAGATACGCAGTATTTT.

The CDR3 nucleotides are TGTGCCAGCAGTTACTCGGACAAGGAGGGATCTGAGCAGTACTTC. Translation: CASSYSDKEGSEQYF. The chain combines TRBV6-5 with TRBJ2-7, with D tentatively TRBD2 (6 bases). V shed 0 bases and J shed 7 bases, with 16 bases lying between them. Germline V CDR1 and CDR2: MNHEY, SVGAGI. The CDR3 consists of 15 residues.